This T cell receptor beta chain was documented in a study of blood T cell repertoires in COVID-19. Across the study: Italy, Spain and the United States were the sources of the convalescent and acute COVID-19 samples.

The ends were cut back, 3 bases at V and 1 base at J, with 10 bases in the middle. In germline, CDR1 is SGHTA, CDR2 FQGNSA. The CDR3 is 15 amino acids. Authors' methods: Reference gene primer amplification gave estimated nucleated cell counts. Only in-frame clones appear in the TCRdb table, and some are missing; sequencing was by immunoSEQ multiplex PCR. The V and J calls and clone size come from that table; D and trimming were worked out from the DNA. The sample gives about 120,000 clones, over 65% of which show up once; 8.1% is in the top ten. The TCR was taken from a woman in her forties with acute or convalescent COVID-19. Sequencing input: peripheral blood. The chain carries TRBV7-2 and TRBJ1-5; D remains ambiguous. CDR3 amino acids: CASSFGGLSNQPQHF. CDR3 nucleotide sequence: TGTGCCAGCAGCTTTGGAGGGTTGAGCAATCAGCCCCAGCATTTT.